Sequencing of this TCR beta chain was carried out in a study of shared clonotypes between healthy human individuals. Study results and caveats: Clonotype sharing among donors, it was expected, would be affected by sequencing depth.

A word on this clone: The antigen is not known.

Germline loops: CDR1 SGHRS, CDR2 YFSETQ. After removal of 4 bases from V and 0 bases from J, the junction contained 10 bases not matched to a gene. CDR3 length: 18 amino acids. Splitting of each subset's genomic DNA was done evenly across several immunoSEQ plates. The method was immunoSEQ multiplex PCR; TCRdb's version includes in-frame clones alone and lacks a portion of them. The sample lists about 610,000 clones, 97% occurring once. This receptor was identified in a woman in her 30s in good health. The chain recombines TRBV5-1 with TRBJ2-1, with 10 bases matching TRBD1. Sequences were obtained from naive CD4+ T cells sorted from blood. The subset is: CD45RA+ positively selected. This CDR3 reads CASSNGQGVSGSYNEQFF. The CDR3 region has the DNA TGCGCCAGCAGCAATGGACAGGGGGTTAGCGGCTCCTACAATGAGCAGTTCTTC.